This T cell receptor beta chain was sequenced for a study of OX40 agonist ivuxolimab in advanced cancers. Broader study findings: Dosing at 0.1 to 3.0 mg/kg was accompanied by clonal expansion of CD4+ and CD8+ blood T cells by week 6. Among the lowest peripheral clonal expansion occurred in 0.1-3.0 mg/kg partial responders. Antigens targeted by the expanded peripheral T cells were not determined. In general, CD8+ T cells held more expanded clones than CD4+ did, on average.

Sequencing used immunoSEQ multiplex PCR; TCRdb keeps in-frame clones, though not all of them. The sample includes about 88,000 clones, approximately 85% seen only once; the top ten take 3.8%. Concerning this clone itself: Its target is unknown.

This CDR3 has 13 residues. The ends were cut back, 3 bases at V and 0 bases at J, with 4 bases in the middle. CDR1 is SGHTA, CDR2 FQGNSA, per germline. This clonotype originated in an adult with an advanced solid tumor such as melanoma, head and neck, liver or kidney cancer. Material: CD4+ or CD8+ T cells sorted from blood, obtained in a trial of the OX40 agonist ivuxolimab. This chain connects TRBV7-2 to TRBJ2-3; D gene uncertain. CDR3 region: CASSLPSTDTQYF. In nucleotides, the CDR3 is TGTGCCAGCAGCTTGCCAAGCACAGATACGCAGTATTTT.